Sequencing of this T cell receptor (beta chain) was carried out in a study of blood T cell repertoires in COVID-19. V lost 0 bases and J lost 5, with 12 bases in between. The CDR3 is 16 amino acids. Germline V gives CDR1 SGHDT, CDR2 YYEEEE. Generated by immunoSEQ multiplex PCR, the TCRdb table keeps only in-frame clones and is missing some. The sample includes about 160,000 clones, about 92% of them seen just once. The rearrangement uses TRBV5-6 and TRBJ1-6, with D possibly matching TRBD1 (5 bases). Sequenced sample: peripheral blood. This receptor was obtained from a woman aged 55-70 years with COVID-19, enrolled during active disease. The CDR3 DNA reads TGTGCCAGCAGCTTGGGACCCAAGGACAATAATTCACCCCTCCACTTT. Its protein product is CASSLGPKDNNSPLHF.